These 21 T cell receptor beta chains share one sample of origin, sequenced in a study of blood T cell repertoires in COVID-19. TCRdb's table, derived via immunoSEQ multiplex PCR, lists solely in-frame clones and lacks some. The table records 150,000 to 170,000 clones, roughly four fifths of them present only once. Sequencing was done on a sample of peripheral blood. These receptors all stem from an elderly man with acute or convalescent COVID-19.

The chain combines TRBV6-1 with TRBJ2-2; TRBD1 matches at 8 bases. This CDR3 has 16 residues. Germline V gene lookup returns CDR1 MNHNS and CDR2 SASEGT. With V trimmed by 2 bases and J by 7 bases, 9 bases remained unmatched. The CDR3 spells CASSEPGQGGGGELFF. DNA of the CDR3: TGTGCCAGCAGTGAACCAGGACAGGGTGGCGGCGGGGAGCTGTTTTTT.

This clone was picked up one time. The genes are TRBV6-4 and TRBJ2-7; 9 nucleotides line up with TRBD2. V lost 6 bases to trimming and J lost 4 bases; unmatched junction nucleotides: 16. The germline CDR1 and CDR2 sequences are MRHNA and SNTAGT. There are 17 residues in the CDR3. The CDR3 here is CASSGRGVPSGVYEQYV. In DNA, the CDR3 is TGTGCCAGCAGCGGAAGAGGGGTCCCTAGCGGGGTTTACGAGCAGTACGTC.

The genes are TRBV30 and TRBJ2-5, with D tentatively TRBD2 (6 bases). With 4 bases removed from V and 2 bases from J, the gap between germline ends came to 23 bases. Germline CDR1 and CDR2: GTSNPN and SVGIG (reference sequence). CDR3 length equals 17 residues. The CDR3 spells CAWKSSGRGSIQETQYF. The CDR3 nucleotides read TGTGCCTGGAAGTCGTCGGGGCGGGGTTCGATTCAAGAGACCCAGTACTTC.

The gene calls are TRBV28 and TRBJ1-6; 7 positions agree with TRBD1. This CDR3 region has 16 residues. Per the germline V gene, CDR1 is MDHEN and CDR2 is SYDVKM. Trimming took 7 bases from V and 8 from J; bases not matched to a gene: 14. CDR3 sequence reads: CASNQGGVRGYSPLHF. In DNA, the CDR3 is TGTGCCAGCAACCAAGGGGGCGTCAGGGGTTATTCACCCCTCCACTTT. Full variable domain (remainder filled in from reference TRBV28 and TRBJ1-6): DVKVTQSSRYLVKRTGEKVFLECVQDMDHENMFWYRQDPGLGLRLIYFSYDVKMKEKGDIPEGYSVSREKKERFSLILESASTNQTSMYLCASNQGGVRGYSPLHFGNGTRLTVT.

This clone has only a few counts. The CDR3 sequence: CASSLASVGTGELFF. CDR3 nucleotides: TGTGCCAGCAGCTTAGCTAGCGTCGGGACCGGGGAGCTGTTTTTT. This chain connects TRBV13 to TRBJ2-2; a possible D gene is TRBD2 (6 bases). Germline V gene lookup returns CDR1 PRHDT and CDR2 FYEKMQ (reference sequence). This CDR3 spans 15 amino acids. The ends were cut back, 1 base at V and 5 bases at J, with 11 bases in the middle. The whole variable domain, remainder taken from reference TRBV13 and TRBJ2-2, is AAGVIQSPRHLIKEKRETATLKCYPIPRHDTVYWYQQGPGQDPQFLISFYEKMQSDKGSIPDRFSAQQFSDYHSELNMSSLELGDSALYFCASSLASVGTGELFFGEGSRLTVL.

The gene calls are TRBV19 and TRBJ1-2; TRBD1 matches at 8 bases. J gave up 6 bases and V 4 bases, and 7 bases lay outside the gene matches. CDR1 is LNHDA, CDR2 SQIVND, per germline (reference sequence). CDR3 length: 14 residues. The CDR3 region has the DNA TGTGCCAGTAGTACCGCAGGGGGCGTTGATGGCTACACCTTC. Protein sequence: CASSTAGGVDGYTF.

This chain connects TRBV14 to TRBJ1-6; TRBD1 matches at 7 bases. Trimming cost V 4 bases and J 0 bases; bases outside gene matches: 18. This CDR3 contains 21 residues. Per germline, CDR1 SGHDN and CDR2 FVKESK. CDR3 DNA sequence: TGTGCCAGCAGCCCCCATTGGACAGGCGAAGGAAGGGTCTCCTATAATTCACCCCTCCACTTT. Translation: CASSPHWTGEGRVSYNSPLHF.

CDR3 amino acids: CASSYRDRVSTEAFF. The DNA of the CDR3 is TGTGCCAGCAGTTACCGGGACAGGGTCAGCACTGAAGCTTTCTTT. This chain links TRBV6-5 with TRBJ1-1; 9 bases fit TRBD1. V was pared by 2 bases and J by 4 bases, with 5 bases of the junction left unmatched. This CDR3 has 15 amino acids. Germline V gives CDR1 MNHEY, CDR2 SVGAGI.

Worth noting for this clone: Other DNA sequences from this sample encode an identical CDR3 as well. The chain is built from TRBV3-1 (or the pseudogene TRBV3-2) and TRBJ1-2; D unresolved. Germline CDR1 is LGHDT and CDR2 is YNNKEL (reference sequence). The CDR3 has 12 residues. Trimming removed 4 bases from V and 5 bases from J, with 8 bases in between. The CDR3 loop is CASSRTGYGYTF. The CDR3 DNA reads as TGTGCCAGCAGCCGCACGGGGTATGGCTACACCTTC.

The chain joins TRBV30 to TRBJ2-2; 11 bases are a match to TRBD1. Looked up from germline, CDR1 is GTSNPN and CDR2 is SVGIG (reference sequence). The CDR3 length is 15 residues. Germline trimming cut 3 bases from V and 4 bases from J; bases unmatched to any gene: 4. CDR3 in amino acids: CAWRGQGAGTGELFF. The CDR3 bases are TGTGCCTGGAGAGGACAGGGGGCGGGCACCGGGGAGCTGTTTTTT.

The rearrangement uses TRBV5-4 and TRBJ2-7, with 9 bases fitting TRBD1. Germline lookup yields CDR1 SGHNT and CDR2 YYREEE (reference sequence). The CDR3 contains 15 residues. With 4 bases clipped from V and 6 bases from J, the junction kept 11 bases outside the gene matches. CDR3 protein: CASSPRDREISEQYV. The CDR3, as DNA: TGTGCCAGCAGCCCCCGGGACAGGGAGATTTCCGAGCAGTACGTC.

The chain combines TRBV6-5 with TRBJ2-2; D remains unclear. Trimming took 8 bases from V and 5 from J, leaving 6 bases between them. The V gene's germline CDR1 is MNHEY and CDR2 SVGAGI. The CDR3 is 11 residues long. The CDR3 coding sequence is TGTGCCAGCTTTAGAACCGGGGAGCTGTTTTTT. This codes for CASFRTGELFF.

A few counts support this clone. This chain connects TRBV9 to TRBJ2-2; D may be TRBD2 (5 bases). Trimming removed 0 bases from V and 5 bases from J, with 11 bases in between. CDR3 length: 15 amino acids. Germline CDR1 reads SGDLS; CDR2 reads YYNGEE. The CDR3 nucleotides read TGTGCCAGCAGCGTAGCGGGGATCGAGACCGGGGAGCTGTTTTTT. This encodes CASSVAGIETGELFF.

The chain joins TRBV28 to TRBJ2-5, with 9 nucleotides matching TRBD1. The CDR3 is 15 residues long. The ends lost 5 bases at V and 0 bases at J; junction bases unmatched: 4. Germline values: CDR1 MDHEN, CDR2 SYDVKM. CDR3 loop: CASSVGTGYQETQYF. DNA for the CDR3: TGTGCCAGCAGTGTCGGGACAGGGTACCAAGAGACCCAGTACTTC.

This clone has just a few counts. The V and J genes are TRBV9 and TRBJ2-7, with 10 bases matching TRBD2. The CDR3 extends over 15 amino acids. J gave up 6 bases and V 0 bases, and 6 bases lay outside the gene matches. Germline V gene lookup returns CDR1 SGDLS and CDR2 YYNGEE. The CDR3 DNA follows: TGTGCCAGCAGCGTAGGGAGCGGGGGGGCATTCGAGCAGTACTTC. Its protein product is CASSVGSGGAFEQYF.

The chain recombines TRBV9 with TRBJ2-3, with 8 bases aligning to TRBD2. This CDR3 has 18 amino acids. With V trimmed by 4 bases and J by 1 base, 14 bases remained unmatched. Germline V gene data show CDR1 as SGDLS and CDR2 as YYNGEE. CDR3 protein: CASSRTGTRRWGTDTQYF. The CDR3 bases are TGTGCCAGCAGCCGAACCGGGACTAGAAGATGGGGCACAGATACGCAGTATTTT.

V gene TRBV19 combines with J gene TRBJ1-2; weak D call: TRBD1 (6 bases). Trimming pared 6 bases from V and 5 bases from J, leaving 10 bases between. Looked up from germline, CDR1 is LNHDA and CDR2 is SQIVND (reference sequence). The CDR3 consists of 12 residues. The CDR3 sequence: CASSTDRYGYTF. Written as DNA, the CDR3 is TGTGCCAGTAGCACGGACAGATATGGCTACACCTTC.

The chain combines TRBV6-1 with TRBJ1-5; TRBD1 agrees at 10 bases. Germline CDR1 and CDR2: MNHNS and SASEGT. The J segment lost 7 bases and the V segment lost 4 bases, leaving 10 bases of the junction unmatched. The CDR3 has 16 amino acids. CDR3 nucleotides: TGTGCCAGCAGTGTACAAGGGGGACAGGGGTTGCAGCCCCAGCATTTT. This gives the protein CASSVQGGQGLQPQHF.

The rearrangement joins TRBV5-1 to TRBJ1-4; D is undetermined. V lost 5 bases to trimming and J lost 8 bases, with 19 bases between them. The CDR3 has 15 residues. Germline CDR1 is SGHRS and CDR2 is YFSETQ. The CDR3 bases are TGCGCCAGCAGACCGGACGGATCGTGGGAGGAAAAACTGTTTTTT. This translates into CASRPDGSWEEKLFF. Combining the CDR3 with reference TRBV5-1 and TRBJ1-4 gives the whole variable domain KAGVTQTPRYLIKTRGQQVTLSCSPISGHRSVSWYQQTPGQGLQFLFEYFSETQRNKGNFPGRFSGRQFSNSRSEMNVSTLELGDSALYLCASRPDGSWEEKLFFGSGTQLSVL.

CDR3 sequence reads: CASSSPPGRGNTIYF. The CDR3 DNA reads TGTGCCAGCAGCTCCCCCCCGGGGAGGGGAAACACCATATATTTT. The rearrangement joins TRBV7-6 to TRBJ1-3; no firm D call. The V end lost 4 bases, the J end lost 4 bases, and 14 bases lay between the germline ends. The CDR3 consists of 15 residues. Germline V gene sequence: CDR1 SGHVS, CDR2 FNYEAQ.

V is TRBV5-1 and J is TRBJ1-6, with D unresolved. V dropped 1 base and J dropped 6 bases, with 5 bases sitting between them. Germline V gene data show CDR1 as SGHRS and CDR2 as YFSETQ. The CDR3 has 13 amino acids. CDR3 in DNA: TGCGCCAGCAGCTTGACAGCTAATTCACCCCTCCACTTT. Translated: CASSLTANSPLHF.